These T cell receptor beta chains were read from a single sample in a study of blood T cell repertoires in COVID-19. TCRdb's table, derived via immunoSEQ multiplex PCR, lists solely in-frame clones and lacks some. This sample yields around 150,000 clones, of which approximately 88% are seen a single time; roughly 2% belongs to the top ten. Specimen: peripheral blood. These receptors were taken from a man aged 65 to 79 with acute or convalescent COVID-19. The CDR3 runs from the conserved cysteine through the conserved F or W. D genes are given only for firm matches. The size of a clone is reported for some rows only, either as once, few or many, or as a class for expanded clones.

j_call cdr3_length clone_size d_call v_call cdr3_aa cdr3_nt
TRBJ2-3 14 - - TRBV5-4 CASSPNQGPDTQYF TGTGCCAGCAGCCCCAACCAGGGGCCAGATACGCAGTATTTT
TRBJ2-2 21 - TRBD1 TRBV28 CASSLFPIRAGGTLNTGELFF TGTGCCAGCAGTTTATTCCCCATAAGGGCAGGGGGTACTTTAAACACCGGGGAGCTGTTTTTT
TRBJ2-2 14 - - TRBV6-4 CASGRESNTGELFF TGTGCCAGCGGACGGGAATCGAACACCGGGGAGCTGTTTTTT
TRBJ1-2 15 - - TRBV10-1 CASSESVGGFYGYTF TGCGCCAGCAGTGAATCGGTAGGAGGGTTCTATGGCTACACCTTC
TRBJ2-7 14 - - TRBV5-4 CASHPDFRSYEQYF TGTGCCAGCCACCCGGACTTTCGCTCCTACGAGCAGTACTTC
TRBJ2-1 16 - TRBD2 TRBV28 CASSSQTSGRILGQFF TGTGCCAGCAGTTCCCAGACTAGCGGGAGGATACTAGGGCAGTTCTTC
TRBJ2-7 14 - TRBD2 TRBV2 CASSRLAGVREQYF TGTGCCAGCAGTCGACTAGCGGGAGTACGGGAGCAGTACTTC
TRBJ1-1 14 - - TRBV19 CASSMGRLTGEAFF TGTGCCAGTAGTATGGGTAGGCTAACGGGTGAAGCTTTCTTT
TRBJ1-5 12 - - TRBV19 CASNQGNQPQHF TGTGCCAGTAACCAGGGGAATCAGCCCCAGCATTTT
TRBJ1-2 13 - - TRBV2 CASSEARFYGYTF TGTGCCAGCAGTGAGGCAAGATTCTATGGCTACACCTTC
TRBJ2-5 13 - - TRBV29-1 CSVVVGGQETQYF TGCAGCGTTGTAGTGGGGGGTCAAGAGACCCAGTACTTC
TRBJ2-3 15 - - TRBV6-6 CASSYAEGSTDTQYF TGTGCCAGCAGTTATGCGGAGGGGAGCACAGATACGCAGTATTTT
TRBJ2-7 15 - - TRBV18 CASSPPGAPFGEQYF TGTGCCAGCTCACCACCGGGGGCCCCTTTCGGCGAGCAGTACTTC
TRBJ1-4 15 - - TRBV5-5 CASSFGDLGGEKLFF TGTGCCAGCAGCTTTGGGGACTTGGGGGGTGAAAAACTGTTTTTT
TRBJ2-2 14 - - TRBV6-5 CATERGARTGELFF TGTGCCACGGAACGGGGGGCCAGAACCGGGGAGCTGTTTTTT
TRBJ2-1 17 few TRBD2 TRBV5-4 CASSPQGTSGNYNEQFF TGTGCCAGCAGCCCCCAGGGGACTAGCGGGAACTACAATGAGCAGTTCTTC
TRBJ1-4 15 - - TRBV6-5 CASRDSGRTNEKLFF TGTGCCAGCAGAGACAGCGGGCGAACTAATGAAAAACTGTTTTTT
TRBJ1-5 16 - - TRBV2 CASSRGPGRGNQPQHF TGTGCCAGCAGTCGGGGTCCTGGAAGGGGCAATCAGCCCCAGCATTTT
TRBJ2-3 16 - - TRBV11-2 CASSLGRAQSTDTQYF TGTGCCAGCAGCTTAGGGAGGGCCCAATCCACAGATACGCAGTATTTT
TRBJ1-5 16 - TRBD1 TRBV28 CASSPLRDSYNQPQHF TGTGCCAGCAGCCCCCTAAGGGACAGCTACAATCAGCCCCAGCATTTT
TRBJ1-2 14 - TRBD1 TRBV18 CASSPGTGIYGYTF TGTGCCAGCTCCCCAGGGACAGGGATCTATGGCTACACCTTC
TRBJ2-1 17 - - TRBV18 CASSPPSSLSSYNEQFF TGTGCCAGCTCACCACCGTCATCCCTGAGCTCCTACAATGAGCAGTTCTTC
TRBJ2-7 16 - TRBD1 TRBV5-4 CASSLSRGQGGYEQYF TGTGCCAGCAGCTTGTCTAGGGGACAGGGAGGGTACGAGCAGTACTTC
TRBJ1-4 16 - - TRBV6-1 CASSEAQGSTNEKLFF TGTGCCAGCAGTGAGGCTCAGGGCTCAACTAATGAAAAACTGTTTTTT
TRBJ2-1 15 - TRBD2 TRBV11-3 CASSPSGTTNNEQFF TGTGCCAGCAGCCCGTCCGGGACTACAAACAATGAGCAGTTCTTC
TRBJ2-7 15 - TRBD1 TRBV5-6 CASSPLTGGSYEQYF TGTGCCAGCAGCCCCCTGACAGGGGGAAGCTACGAGCAGTACTTC
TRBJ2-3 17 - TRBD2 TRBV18 CASSPRESGGSTDTQYF TGTGCCAGCTCACCCCGAGAGTCGGGAGGATCCACAGATACGCAGTATTTT